These 13 T cell receptor beta chains were all obtained from the same sample, sequenced in a study of tumor and adjacent non-tumor tissue in lung cancer. A modified ARM-PCR protocol with three rounds of nested PCR amplified TCRbeta. TCRdb processed the multiplex PCR reads anew with MiXCR; each CDR3 protein has one entry. The data hold fewer than 100,000 distinct CDR3 sequences, with roughly 72% observed a single time. The template was RNA from unsorted bulk tissue. The sequenced material came from lung tumor tissue. The receptors were sampled from a woman between 35 and 50 years old with non-small cell lung cancer.

Remarks on this clonotype: Compared with germline, one end of the junction differs, possibly owing to a read error. The CDR3 protein is CASSRGQGDRGEQFF. The DNA of the CDR3 is TGTGCCAGCAGCCGGGGACAGGGAGATCGGGGTGAGCAATTCTTC. V usage is TRBV6-5 and J usage is TRBJ2-1; 9 bases fit TRBD1. This CDR3 has 15 amino acids. Germline V gene lookup returns CDR1 MNHEY and CDR2 SVGAGI.

A few counts support this clonotype. Since a much larger clone is just one base distant, this may be a read error. The V and J genes are TRBV12-3 or TRBV12-4 and TRBJ1-2; D not certain. The CDR3 is 14 residues long. With 6 bases removed from V and 0 bases from J, the gap between germline ends came to 11 bases. DNA for the CDR3: TGTGCCAGCAGCTACGACGGACCTAACTATGGCTACACCTTC. Translation gives CASSYDGPNYGYTF.

The rearrangement links TRBV10-1 to TRBJ2-1; D not certain. Germline V gene data show CDR1 as WNHNN and CDR2 as SYGVQD (reference sequence). Trimming left V 2 bases short and J 8 bases short, with 10 bases between. There are 13 residues in the CDR3. The CDR3 sequence: CASSEEQYHEQFF. The DNA for the CDR3 is TGCGCCAGCAGTGAGGAACAGTATCATGAGCAGTTCTTC.

Worth noting for this clonotype: A read error may produce the germline difference seen at one junction end. This chain connects TRBV12-3 or TRBV12-4 to TRBJ1-4; no definite D call. CDR3 length: 12 residues. In nucleotides, the CDR3 is TGTGCCGGCAGACACTTTAATGAAAAAGTGTTTTTT. It codes for CAGRHFNEKVFF.

Regarding this clonotype: At one of its ends the junction is not consistent with the germline gene, which may arise from a read error. J is TRBJ2-1 and V is TRBV6-5, with D possibly TRBD1 on 6 matching bases. Germline loops: CDR1 MNHEY, CDR2 SVGAGI. The CDR3 consists of 13 residues. The DNA of the CDR3 is TGTGTCAGCAGTTACGACAGGTCTAATGGGCAGTTCTTC. It specifies CVSSYDRSNGQFF.

The CDR3: CSAPPGLAGDRGTDTQYF. CDR3 DNA sequence: TGCAGTGCACCACCGGGACTAGCGGGGGACCGTGGCACAGATACGCAGTATTTT. The chain combines TRBV20-1 with TRBJ2-3, with TRBD2 matching over 14 bases. CDR1 and CDR2 (germline): DFQATT, SNEGSKA (reference sequence). V shed 6 bases and J 1 base; nucleotides not matched to a gene: 12. The CDR3 contains 18 residues.

A word on this clonotype: One junction end does not reproduce the germline sequence, and a read error may be involved. This chain connects TRBV11-1 to TRBJ2-3, with 7 bases fitting TRBD1. Germline CDR1 and CDR2: SGHAT and FQDESV (reference sequence). This CDR3 comprises 16 residues. CDR3 loop: CASKLGRGGAADTQYF. DNA of the CDR3: TGTGCCAGCAAACTAGGGAGAGGGGGCGCGGCAGATACGCAATATTTT.

This clonotype is categorized as medium-sized. The chain employs TRBV11-2 and TRBJ2-1, with a tentative D call TRBD1 (5 bases). V was clipped by 2 bases and J by 1 base, with 9 bases between them. The CDR3 runs to 15 residues. Germline values: CDR1 SGHAT, CDR2 FQNNGV. Here the CDR3 reads CASSLQGWSYNEQFF. DNA of the CDR3: TGTGCCAGCAGCTTACAGGGATGGTCCTACAATGAGCAGTTCTTC.

Of note for this clonotype: The final CDR3 position lacks the conserved phenylalanine or tryptophan, pointing to a likely read error. V and J are TRBV4-1 and TRBJ2-1; 7 bases align to TRBD1. V shed 6 bases, J shed 9 bases, and the junction held 17 bases outside the gene matches. CDR3 size: 16 residues. The germline V gene has CDR1 MGHRA and CDR2 YSYEKL. This CDR3 is CASSRQDRDRSTEQFS. The CDR3 nucleotides are TGCGCCAGCAGTCGACAAGACAGGGATCGGAGCACTGAGCAGTTCTCC.

On this clonotype itself: The junction does not match germline at one end; this may be a read error. CDR3 sequence reads: CSVDGVVNGQFF. For the CDR3, the DNA is TGCAGCGTTGATGGCGTAGTAAATGGGCAGTTCTTC. V gene TRBV29-1 combines with J gene TRBJ2-1; D remains ambiguous. Per germline, CDR1 SQVTM and CDR2 ANQGSEA. This CDR3 has 12 residues.

Concerning this clonotype itself: The junction shows a germline mismatch at one end, possibly a read error. This chain connects TRBV28 to TRBJ2-1; D remains ambiguous. This CDR3 contains 12 residues. Germline V gene data show CDR1 as MDHEN and CDR2 as SYDVKM. The CDR3 bases are TGTGCCAGCAGATTATGGCGGAATGAGCTGTTCTTC. Protein sequence: CASRLWRNELFF.

This sequence joins TRBV6-1 and TRBJ2-7; 11 bases align to TRBD2. The CDR3 is 14 residues long. Germline V gene sequence: CDR1 MNHNS, CDR2 SASEGT. With V trimmed by 7 bases and J by 13 bases, 15 bases remained unmatched. CDR3: CASTASGGPLEHYF. CDR3 bases: TGTGCCAGCACCGCTAGCGGGGGGCCCCTCGAACATTACTTC.

As regards this clonotype: One end of the junction fails to match germline, which may point to a read error. The V and J genes are TRBV12-3 or TRBV12-4 and TRBJ2-7; 7 positions match TRBD2. This CDR3 is built from 13 residues. The CDR3 here is CASSATRDYEEYF. In DNA, the CDR3 is TGTGCCAGCAGTGCGACAAGGGACTACGAGGAGTACTTC.